This T cell receptor beta chain appears in the sequencing data of a study of T cells after yellow fever vaccination. This clonotype has only a few counts. With 10 bases clipped from V and 4 bases from J, the junction kept 6 bases outside the gene matches. CDR3 length: 13 amino acids. TCRdb analysed the 5' RACE reads with MiXCR anew, one entry per CDR3 protein. This table holds some 240,000 distinct CDR3 sequences, roughly 5.6% found once. The source was CD4+ T cells sorted from PBMCs, collected on the day of the yellow fever booster vaccination. The rearrangement uses TRBV12-3 or TRBV12-4 and TRBJ2-1, with 8 bases lining up with TRBD1. The receptor was isolated from a man between 18 and 29 years old who received the YFV17D yellow fever vaccine. CDR3 nucleotides: TGTGCCATCCAGACAGGGGAATACAATGAGCAGTTCTTC. Translation gives CAIQTGEYNEQFF.